Given below is one T cell receptor (beta chain) in context. Sequencing used immunoSEQ multiplex PCR; TCRdb keeps in-frame clones, though not all of them. Found here are hundreds of thousands of clones, 89% of them singletons; the top ten hold 0.7% to 1%. Those enrolled in Seattle joined during active infection and were followed longitudinally afterward. This sample is drawn from a study of blood T cell repertoires in COVID-19. Study in general: Both acute and convalescent COVID-19 samples were obtained from the United States, Italy and Spain.

The CDR3 contains 18 residues. Per the germline V gene, CDR1 is SNHLY and CDR2 is FYNNEI. V lost 5 bases, J lost 1 base, and 15 bases stayed unmatched. The chain has TRBV2 and TRBJ1-1; 8 bases agree with TRBD1. Sequenced: peripheral blood. This receptor was taken from a man aged 18-30 years with COVID-19, enrolled during active disease. This CDR3 is CASSTPLGQAVTNTEAFF. CDR3 DNA: TGTGCCAGCAGTACCCCCCTGGGACAGGCCGTGACGAACACTGAAGCTTTCTTT.